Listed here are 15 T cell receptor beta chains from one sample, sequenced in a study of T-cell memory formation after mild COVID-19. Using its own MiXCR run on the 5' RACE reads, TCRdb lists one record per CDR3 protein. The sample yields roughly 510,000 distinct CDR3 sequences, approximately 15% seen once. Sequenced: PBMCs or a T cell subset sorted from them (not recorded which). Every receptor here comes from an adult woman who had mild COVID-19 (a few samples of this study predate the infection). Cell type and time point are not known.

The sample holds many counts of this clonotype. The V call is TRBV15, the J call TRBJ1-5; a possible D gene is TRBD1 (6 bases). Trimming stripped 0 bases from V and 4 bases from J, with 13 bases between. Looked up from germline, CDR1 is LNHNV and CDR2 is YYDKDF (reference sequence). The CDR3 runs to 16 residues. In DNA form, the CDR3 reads TGTGCCACCAGCAGAGATGTTCCGGACAGAAATCAGCCCCAGCATTTT. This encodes CATSRDVPDRNQPQHF.

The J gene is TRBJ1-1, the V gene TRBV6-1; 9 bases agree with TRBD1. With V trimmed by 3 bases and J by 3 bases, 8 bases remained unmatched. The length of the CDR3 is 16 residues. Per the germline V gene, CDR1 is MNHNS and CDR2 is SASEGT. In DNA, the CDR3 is TGTGCCAGCAGTGACGTCCCACAGGGGGCGGACACTGAAGCTTTCTTT. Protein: CASSDVPQGADTEAFF.

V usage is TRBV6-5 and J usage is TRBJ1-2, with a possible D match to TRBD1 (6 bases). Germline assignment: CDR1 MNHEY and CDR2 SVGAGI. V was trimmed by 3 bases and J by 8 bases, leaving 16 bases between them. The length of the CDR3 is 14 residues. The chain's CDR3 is CASSYGGGSFGYTF. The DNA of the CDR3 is TGTGCCAGCAGTTATGGAGGGGGGAGCTTCGGCTACACCTTC.

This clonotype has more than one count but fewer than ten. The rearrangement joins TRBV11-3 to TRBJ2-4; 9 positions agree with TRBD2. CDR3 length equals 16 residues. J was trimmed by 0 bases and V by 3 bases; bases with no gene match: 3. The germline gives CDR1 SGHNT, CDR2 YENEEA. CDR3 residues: CASSFLSGRAKNIQYF. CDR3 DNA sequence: TGTGCCAGCAGCTTTCTTAGCGGGAGAGCCAAAAACATTCAGTACTTC.

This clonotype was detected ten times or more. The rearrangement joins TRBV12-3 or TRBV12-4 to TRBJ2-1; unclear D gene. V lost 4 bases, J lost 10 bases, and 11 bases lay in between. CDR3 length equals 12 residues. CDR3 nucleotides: TGTGCCAGCAGTTCCCGGGTAGGAGAGCAGTTCTTC. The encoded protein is CASSSRVGEQFF.

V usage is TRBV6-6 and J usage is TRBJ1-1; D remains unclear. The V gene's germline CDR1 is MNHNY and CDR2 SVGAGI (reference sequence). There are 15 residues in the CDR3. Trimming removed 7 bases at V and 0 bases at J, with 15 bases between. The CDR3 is CASITPQHLNTEAFF. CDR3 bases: TGTGCCAGCATCACTCCACAGCACCTGAACACTGAAGCTTTCTTT.

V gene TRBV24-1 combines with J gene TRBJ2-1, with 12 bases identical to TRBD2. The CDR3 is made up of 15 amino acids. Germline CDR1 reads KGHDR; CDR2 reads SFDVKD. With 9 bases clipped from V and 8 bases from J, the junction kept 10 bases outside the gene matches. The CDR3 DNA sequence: TGTGCCACCTCCTTTCCGACTAGCGGGAGATATGAGCAGTTCTTC. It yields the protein CATSFPTSGRYEQFF.

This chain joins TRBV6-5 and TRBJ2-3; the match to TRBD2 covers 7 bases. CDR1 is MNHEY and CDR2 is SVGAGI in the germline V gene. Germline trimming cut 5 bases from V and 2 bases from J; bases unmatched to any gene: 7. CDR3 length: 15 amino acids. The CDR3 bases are TGTGCCAGCAGTCTAGGAGGGACTACCACAGATACGCAGTATTTT. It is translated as CASSLGGTTTDTQYF.

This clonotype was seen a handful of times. In nucleotides, the CDR3 is TGTGCCAGCAGCTTGGCTCGGGGCAACTCTGGAAACACCATATATTTT. It translates to CASSLARGNSGNTIYF. The V call is TRBV5-5, the J call TRBJ1-3; possibly TRBD1 for D (5 bases). The CDR3 runs 16 residues. V was clipped by 0 bases and J by 0 bases, with 10 bases between them. Germline V lookup: CDR1 SGHKS, CDR2 YYEKEE (reference sequence).

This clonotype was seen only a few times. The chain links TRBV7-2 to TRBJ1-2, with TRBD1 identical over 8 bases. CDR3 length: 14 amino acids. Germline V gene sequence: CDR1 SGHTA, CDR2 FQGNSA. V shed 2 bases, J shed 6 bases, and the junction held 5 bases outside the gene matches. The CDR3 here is CASSLRTGPDGYTF. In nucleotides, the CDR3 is TGTGCCAGCAGCTTAAGGACAGGGCCCGATGGCTACACCTTC. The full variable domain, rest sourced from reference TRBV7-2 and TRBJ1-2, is GAGVSQSPSNKVTEKGKDVELRCDPISGHTALYWYRQSLGQGLEFLIYFQGNSAPDKSGLPSDRFSAERTGGSVSTLTIQRTQQEDSAVYLCASSLRTGPDGYTFGSGTRLTVV.

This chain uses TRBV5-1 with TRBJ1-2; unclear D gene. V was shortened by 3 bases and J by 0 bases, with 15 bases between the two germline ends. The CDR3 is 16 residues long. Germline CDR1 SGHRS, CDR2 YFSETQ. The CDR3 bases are TGCGCCAGCAGCTACTCGGAGGGCAAATCTAACTATGGCTACACCTTC. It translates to CASSYSEGKSNYGYTF.

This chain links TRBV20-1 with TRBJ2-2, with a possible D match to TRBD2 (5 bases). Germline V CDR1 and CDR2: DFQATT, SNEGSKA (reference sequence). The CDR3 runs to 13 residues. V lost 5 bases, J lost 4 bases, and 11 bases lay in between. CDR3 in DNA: TGCAGTGCTCTCGGGGTTAGCACCGGGGAGCTGTTTTTT. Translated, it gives CSALGVSTGELFF.

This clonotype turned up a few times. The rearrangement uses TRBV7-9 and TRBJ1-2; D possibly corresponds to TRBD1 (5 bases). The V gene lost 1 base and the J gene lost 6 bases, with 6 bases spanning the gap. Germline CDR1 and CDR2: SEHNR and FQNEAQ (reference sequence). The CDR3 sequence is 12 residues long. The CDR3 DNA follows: TGTGCCAGCAGCTTAGGGACACATGGCTACACCTTC. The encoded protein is CASSLGTHGYTF.

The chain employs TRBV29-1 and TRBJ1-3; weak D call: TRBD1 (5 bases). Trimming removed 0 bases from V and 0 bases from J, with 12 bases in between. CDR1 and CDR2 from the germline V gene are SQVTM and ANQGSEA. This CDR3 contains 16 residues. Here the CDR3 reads CSVEDDEGSSGNTIYF. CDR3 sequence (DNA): TGCAGCGTTGAAGATGATGAGGGGTCCTCTGGAAACACCATATATTTT.

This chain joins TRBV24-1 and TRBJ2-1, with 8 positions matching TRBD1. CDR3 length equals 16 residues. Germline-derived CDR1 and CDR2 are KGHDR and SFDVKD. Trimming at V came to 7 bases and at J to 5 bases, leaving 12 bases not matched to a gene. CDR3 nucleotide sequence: TGTGCCACCAGGTACAGGGGGTCCCTTTCTCACAATGAGCAGTTCTTC. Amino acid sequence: CATRYRGSLSHNEQFF.